One and the same sample provided the 16 T cell receptor delta chains below, sequenced in a study of gamma-delta T cells after stem cell transplantation. TCRdb reanalysed the RT-PCR reads via CATT. The sample records some 10,000 delta-chain clones, over 1% being singletons. The sequenced sample consisted of gamma-delta T cells. The receptors derive from a human donor. It is not recorded whose cells these are; they may come from a transplant donor.

Concerning this clone: Translating this DNA gives a protein that differs at residue 7 from the TCRdb one, which belongs to a much larger clone; a read error is likely, and the protein shown is this translation. The chain carries TRDV2 and TRDJ1, with 9 bases lining up with TRDD3. This CDR3 comprises 16 residues. Germline assignment: CDR1 GEAIGNYY and CDR2 EKD. V lost 0 bases and J lost 8; bases outside the gene matches: 12. CDR3 sequence reads: CACDTLEGIREGKLIF. Written as DNA, the CDR3 is TGTGCCTGTGACACCCTCGAGGGGATACGCGAGGGAAAACTCATCTTT.

This clone was counted at least ten times. The chain combines TRDV2 with TRDJ1; 11 bases are shared with TRDD3. The CDR3 has 16 residues. V shed 1 base and J 2 bases; nucleotides not matched to a gene: 5. From germline, CDR1 is GEAIGNYY and CDR2 EKD. The CDR3 is CACDTIGGYATDKLIF. The DNA for the CDR3 is TGTGCCTGTGACACGATTGGGGGATACGCTACCGATAAACTCATCTTT.

By frequency in the sample, this clone is large. At the DNA level, this CDR3 is encoded by other sequences in the same sample as well. This sequence joins TRDV2 and TRDJ1, with TRDD3 matching 9 bases. J lost 3 bases, V lost 0 bases, and 7 bases had no gene match. Per the germline V gene, CDR1 is GEAIGNYY and CDR2 is EKD. This CDR3 has 16 residues. The CDR3 is CACDTVGDTRADKLIF. CDR3 nucleotide sequence: TGTGCCTGTGACACCGTAGGGGATACGCGCGCCGATAAACTCATCTTT.

The table lists this clone with many counts. The genes are TRDV2 and TRDJ1, with TRDD3 matching over 9 bases. The CDR3 loop spans 15 amino acids. V shed 4 bases and J 0 bases; nucleotides not matched to a gene: 5. Looked up from germline, CDR1 is GEAIGNYY and CDR2 is EKD. The CDR3 here is CACEELGENTDKLIF. The CDR3 coding sequence is TGTGCCTGTGAAGAACTGGGGGAAAACACCGATAAACTCATCTTT.

This clone came up a few times. A much larger clone sits a single nucleotide away, making a read error possible. This same CDR3 is encoded by further DNA sequences in the sample. The genes are TRDV2 and TRDJ1; tentatively, D is TRDD3 (5 bases). The V gene's germline CDR1 is GEAIGNYY and CDR2 EKD. Trimming stripped 0 bases from V and 1 base from J, with 35 bases between. CDR3 length equals 23 residues. CDR3 in amino acids: CACDTVSSPYRQTIRKGTDKLIF. The CDR3 DNA reads TGTGCCTGTGACACCGTTAGCTCCCCTTATCGTCAGACAATACGAAAGGGCACCGATAAACTCATCTTT.

For this clone: The likely explanation is a read error, given a far larger clone one base away. Other DNA sequences within the sample encode an identical CDR3. The rearrangement uses TRDV2 and TRDJ1, with D unresolved. CDR1 GEAIGNYY and CDR2 EKD come from the germline V gene. The CDR3 loop spans 13 amino acids. V was clipped by 3 bases and J by 5 bases, with 12 bases between them. CDR3: CACDPVGEDKLIF. DNA for the CDR3: TGTGCCTGTGACCCTGTCGGTGAGGATAAACTCATCTTT.

This clone appeared a few times. The protein recorded in TCRdb matches a much larger clone and deviates from this DNA's translation at residue 5, suggesting a read error; the protein here is obtained by translating the DNA. The V call is TRDV2, the J call TRDJ1; D gene ambiguous. The CDR3 loop spans 17 amino acids. CDR1 and CDR2 (germline): GEAIGNYY, EKD. The V end lost 3 bases, the J end lost 0 bases, and 19 bases lay between the germline ends. Here the CDR3 reads CACDAVVGSKYTDKLIF. CDR3 nucleotides: TGTGCCTGTGACGCCGTCGTCGGATCTAAGTACACCGATAAACTCATCTTT.

Of note for this clone: TCRdb lists the protein of a much larger clone for this DNA, which differs at residue 14, so this is likely a read error; the protein given here is translated from the DNA itself. The genes are TRDV2 and TRDJ1; 13 positions match TRDD3. Germline values: CDR1 GEAIGNYY, CDR2 EKD. CDR3 size: 20 residues. J was trimmed by 3 bases and V by 0 bases; bases with no gene match: 15. CDR3 sequence reads: CACDTVVLGDTLERPDKLIF. The CDR3 nucleotides are TGTGCCTGTGACACCGTGGTACTGGGGGATACGCTGGAAAGGCCCGATAAACTCATCTTT.

The table lists this clone with a few counts. Since a far larger clone is one base different, this is likely a read error. Within the sample, other DNA sequences also encode this same CDR3. CDR3 in DNA: TGTGCCTGTGACACCGTGGGTACTGGTGGATACACCGATAAACTCATCTTT. This gives the protein CACDTVGTGGYTDKLIF. The V and J genes are TRDV2 and TRDJ1, with D perhaps TRDD3 (5 bases). The CDR3 consists of 17 residues. Germline lookup yields CDR1 GEAIGNYY and CDR2 EKD. Trimming pared 0 bases from V and 0 bases from J, leaving 16 bases between.

This clone was seen a few times. The same CDR3 is also encoded by other DNA sequences in this sample. The V and J genes are TRDV2 and TRDJ1, with 10 bases lining up with TRDD3. CDR3 length equals 15 residues. V lost 0 bases, J lost 2 bases, and 2 bases stayed unmatched. The germline V gene has CDR1 GEAIGNYY and CDR2 EKD. For the CDR3, the DNA is TGTGCCTGTGACACCTTGGGGGATACAACCGATAAACTCATCTTT. This encodes CACDTLGDTTDKLIF.

Judged by abundance, this clone is large (0.1 to 1%). In the same sample, other DNA sequences code for this CDR3. CDR3: CACDQIGQYTDKLIF. The CDR3 nucleotides read TGTGCCTGTGACCAGATCGGGCAGTACACCGATAAACTCATCTTT. The chain is built from TRDV2 and TRDJ1; D gene unclear. Deletions cut 3 bases from V and 0 bases from J, with 13 bases between. The CDR3 is 15 amino acids. Germline CDR1 reads GEAIGNYY; CDR2 reads EKD.

Concerning this clone: One junction end does not reproduce the germline sequence, and a read error may be involved. CDR3 DNA sequence: TGTGCCCGTGACGCTTTACTGGGCGAGTACACCGATAAACTCATCTTT. Translated: CARDALLGEYTDKLIF. V gene TRDV2 combines with J gene TRDJ1, with a tentative D call TRDD3 (6 bases). The length of the CDR3 is 16 residues. Germline CDR1 and CDR2: GEAIGNYY and EKD.

As regards this clone: The protein that TCRdb holds for this DNA derives from a much larger clone and differs from the translated DNA at residue 11, which likely indicates a read error; the protein shown here is translated from the DNA. The V call is TRDV2, the J call TRDJ1; 9 bases map to TRDD3. The V gene end was trimmed by 1 base and the J gene end by 1 base; junction bases not matched to a gene: 9. Looked up from germline, CDR1 is GEAIGNYY and CDR2 is EKD. This CDR3 has 17 amino acids. CDR3 sequence reads: CACDTVSGIRATDKLIF. In DNA form, the CDR3 reads TGTGCCTGTGACACGGTATCGGGGATACGCGCCACCGATAAACTCATCTTT.

With respect to this clone: This DNA's translation and the protein TCRdb lists, from a much larger clone, do not match at residue 3, likely due to a read error; the protein shown is translated from the DNA. The rearrangement joins TRDV2 to TRDJ1; TRDD3 aligns across 7 bases. The germline CDR1 and CDR2 sequences are GEAIGNYY and EKD. The CDR3 length is 17 residues. The CDR3 bases are TGTGCCCGTGACACCGTGTCCGGGGGGATGTTGGACGATAAACTCATCTTT. Protein: CARDTVSGGMLDDKLIF.

This clone is termed medium-sized (0.01 to 0.1%). The sample has other DNA sequences that encode this CDR3 too. V usage is TRDV2 and J usage is TRDJ1, with 10 bases identical to TRDD3. Germline CDR1 reads GEAIGNYY; CDR2 reads EKD. After removal of 1 base from V and 7 bases from J, the junction contained 14 bases not matched to a gene. The CDR3 runs 17 residues. Here the CDR3 reads CACDTVLGDYDSRKLIF. The CDR3 nucleotides read TGTGCCTGTGACACAGTACTGGGGGATTACGACTCTCGTAAACTCATCTTT.

This clone is deemed medium-sized. The same CDR3 arises from other DNA sequences in this sample as well. The chain combines TRDV2 with TRDJ1; 13 bases align to TRDD3. Germline CDR1 and CDR2: GEAIGNYY and EKD. CDR3 size: 18 residues. Trimming took 1 base from V and 0 from J; bases not matched to a gene: 7. CDR3 sequence (DNA): TGTGCCTGTGACACGGTACTGGGGGATACGCGAAACACCGATAAACTCATCTTT. Protein: CACDTVLGDTRNTDKLIF.